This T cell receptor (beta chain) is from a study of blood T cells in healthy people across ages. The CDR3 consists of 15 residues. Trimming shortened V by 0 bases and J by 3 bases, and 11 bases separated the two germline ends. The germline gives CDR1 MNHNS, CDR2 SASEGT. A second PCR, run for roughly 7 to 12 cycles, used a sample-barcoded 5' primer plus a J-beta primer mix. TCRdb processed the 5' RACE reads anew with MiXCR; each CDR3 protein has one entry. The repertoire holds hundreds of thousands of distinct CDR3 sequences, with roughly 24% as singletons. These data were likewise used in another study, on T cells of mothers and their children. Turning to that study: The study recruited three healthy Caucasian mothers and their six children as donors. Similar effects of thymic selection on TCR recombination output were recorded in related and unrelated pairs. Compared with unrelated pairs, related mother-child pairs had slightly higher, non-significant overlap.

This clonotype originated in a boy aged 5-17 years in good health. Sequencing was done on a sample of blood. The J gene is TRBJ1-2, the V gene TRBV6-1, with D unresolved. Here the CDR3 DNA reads TGTGCCAGCAGTGAAGCCCTGGAACCGTACTATGGCTACACCTTC. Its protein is CASSEALEPYYGYTF.